Detailed here is one T cell receptor beta chain. Its antigen remains undetermined. No qualities accompany the bases; no much larger clone lies one base away. This sample stems from a study of blood T cell repertoires in COVID-19 (dated by TCRdb to about 2020). At the level of the whole study: Samples covering the acute and convalescent phases of COVID-19 were provided by collaborators in the United States, Italy and Spain. The material from the prospective study consisted of cDNA or gDNA derived from T cells, B-cell-depleted T cells, or PBMCs. The dataset comprised deeply sampled blood TCRbeta repertoires from subjects exposed to, actively infected with, or recovered from COVID-19. The repertoires were made available in a free public database intended to serve as a resource for research on the immune response to SARS-CoV-2. Samples were obtained from the ongoing ImmuneRACE study (first 160 participants) and from over 1,000 subjects provided by 6 global collaborators. The sample metadata nearly always contained a de-identified subject ID, COVID-19 status, age in years and sex. Where HLA class I and class II types were available, the types were taken from metadata supplied by the sample provider, not from assay-based typing. What the authors observed across the whole study: Clinical and demographic metadata were provided uncurated, with the amount varying by source and participant.

TCRbeta CDR3 regions were amplified from genomic DNA using the immunoSEQ Assay, a bias-controlled multiplex PCR. The study's processing was this. The number of nucleated cells in each sample was estimated by amplification of reference gene primers within the assay. To quantify the absolute abundance of each unique TCRbeta CDR3 rearrangement, sequence reads were collapsed and filtered. For each sample, productive Simpson clonality was calculated as the square root of Simpson's diversity index over productive rearrangements. TCRdb obtained this table from immuneACCESS and retained in-frame rearrangements with V and J assigned. These tables miss some clones; where compared with another copy, unresolved V genes account for less than half of the shortfall, and the remainder is unexplained. V and J calls plus clone size are reproduced from that table; the DNA served to infer D and trimming. For this sample there are approximately 400,000 clones; roughly nine tenths appear just once. The biggest ten clones account for around 1.3% of the sample.

The collaborating institutions used their own protocols to collect whole blood in K2EDTA tubes. For TCRbeta analysis, collaborators shipped samples in one of three forms: frozen whole blood, isolated PBMCs, or DNA extracted from either of those sample types. The sequenced sample consisted of peripheral blood. The clonotype originates from a man aged 35 to 55 with acute or convalescent COVID-19.

The bases are TGTGCCAGCAGTGAACGGGGGGGTAACTATGGCTACACCTTC. The translation is CASSERGGNYGYTF. The sequence is built from TRBV6-1 and TRBJ1-2, with a tentative D gene TRBD1 over 5 matching bases. The CDR3 spans 14 residues, from the cysteine through the phenylalanine. The only DNA kept is the CDR3, 42 bases in frame from the first base. From a lookup of the germline V gene, CDR1 and CDR2 are MNHNS and SASEGT. The V end loses 2 bases and the J end loses 1 base, and a stretch of 8 bases separates them.